The 5 T cell receptor beta chains below all came from one sample that was sequenced in a study of CD8 T cells in ankylosing spondylitis. Their cognate antigens are unknown. TCRdb itself ran the 5' RACE reads through MiXCR, one entry per CDR3 protein. The sample records about 800,000 distinct CDR3 sequences, 10% to 15% being singletons. Findings and limits, study-wide: Fewer than 10 highly homologous variants made up a TCR beta motif that seemed to typify ankylosing spondylitis blood.

Sequenced: blood, either unsorted or a sorted T cell fraction (not recorded which). All receptors come from a male donor with ankylosing spondylitis.

Only a few counts were recorded for this clonotype. The genes are TRBV5-1 and TRBJ2-1, with TRBD2 matching 8 bases. CDR3 length equals 14 residues. Per germline, CDR1 SGHRS and CDR2 YFSETQ. Trimming took 4 bases from V and 6 from J; bases not matched to a gene: 6. In DNA form, the CDR3 reads TGCGCCAGCAGCCAGCGGGAGTACACCAATGAGCAGTTCTTC. Amino acids: CASSQREYTNEQFF.

Ten or more counts support this clonotype. The chain carries TRBV14 and TRBJ2-3; D not resolved. Germline V gene sequence: CDR1 SGHDN, CDR2 FVKESK. There are 15 residues in the CDR3. V was clipped by 4 bases and J by 4 bases, with 15 bases between them. The CDR3 is CASSLVRLGSDTQYF. CDR3 coding DNA: TGTGCCAGCAGCCTAGTCCGTCTGGGGTCAGATACGCAGTATTTT.

This clonotype has more than one count but fewer than ten. The V call is TRBV5-1, the J call TRBJ2-1, with 9 bases aligning to TRBD1. CDR1 and CDR2 from the germline V gene are SGHRS and YFSETQ. The trim removed 5 bases at V and 4 bases at J, leaving 7 bases unmatched. The CDR3 is 15 amino acids. Written as DNA, the CDR3 is TGCGCCAGCAGTACTGGACAGGGGCTTTACAATGAGCAGTTCTTC. Protein sequence: CASSTGQGLYNEQFF. The full variable domain, completed using reference TRBV5-1 and TRBJ2-1, is KAGVTQTPRYLIKTRGQQVTLSCSPISGHRSVSWYQQTPGQGLQFLFEYFSETQRNKGNFPGRFSGRQFSNSRSEMNVSTLELGDSALYLCASSTGQGLYNEQFFGPGTRLTVL.

V usage is TRBV24-1 and J usage is TRBJ2-2; TRBD1 or TRBD2 may be the D gene (5 bases each). This CDR3 is 13 amino acids long. Trimming cost V 4 bases and J 3 bases, with 5 bases left between them. Germline CDR1 is KGHDR and CDR2 is SFDVKD. The DNA of the CDR3 is TGTGCCACCAGTGAGGGGGACACCGGGGAGCTGTTTTTT. It codes for CATSEGDTGELFF.

This chain uses TRBV12-3 or TRBV12-4 with TRBJ2-3, with 11 positions matching TRBD2. J gave up 2 bases and V 8 bases, and 9 bases lay outside the gene matches. The CDR3 sequence is 16 residues long. Written as DNA, the CDR3 is TGTGCCAGCCGACCCCCGGGACTAGCGGTCACAGATACGCAGTATTTT. This encodes CASRPPGLAVTDTQYF.